The entry that follows covers one T cell receptor (beta chain) sequence. Its specificity is not known. Hyperthyroidism in the patients, aged 18 to 65, was newly diagnosed and under 2 months in duration. Amplified regions were TCR beta CDR3 sequences from RNA transcripts. First-round RT-PCR with HTBI primers amplified the TCR CDR3 region. Each CDR3 protein gets one entry after TCRdb re-called the multiplex PCR reads with MiXCR. The repertoire holds hundreds of thousands of distinct CDR3 sequences, with 46% as singletons. Per germline, CDR1 LNHDA and CDR2 SQIVND (reference sequence). This CDR3 contains 16 residues. J lost 4 bases, V lost 5 bases, and 9 bases had no gene match. This record comes from a study of T cells in Graves' hyperthyroidism and ophthalmopathy. Study findings and constraints: Expanded thyroid clonotypes (above 0.001) were mostly also found in blood.

The chain has TRBV19 and TRBJ2-5, with TRBD1 matching over 11 bases. The sequenced material came from peripheral blood or thyroid tissue (not recorded which). The sequence derives from a young woman with Graves' hyperthyroidism. The CDR3 region is CASSLRDRGFRETQYF. The CDR3 DNA reads TGTGCCAGTAGTCTCCGGGACAGGGGGTTTAGAGAGACCCAGTACTTC.